This T cell receptor beta chain was recovered during a study of tumor-infiltrating lymphocytes in primary liver carcinoma. Study context: Tumors, staged T1-T3 N0M0, spanned about 4 to 11 cm.

With a constant-region primer, TCR beta cDNA was made from 450 to 650 ng of total RNA. Researchers made the TCR beta libraries by running three nested multiplex PCR rounds with slightly modified ARM-PCR. Amplification in the first two PCR rounds was performed using TRBV1-TRBV30 forward primers and a C-beta reverse primer for roughly 9 cycles each. MiXCR was run by TCRdb on the multiplex PCR reads, yielding one entry per CDR3 protein. Among 150,000 to 200,000 distinct CDR3 sequences listed, about 65% were seen once. Alongside blood RNA obtained from unsorted whole blood, germline DNA was also extracted. The sample holds one count of this clonotype. This CDR3 has 16 amino acids. CDR1 is SQVTM, CDR2 ANQGSEA, per germline. Trimming took 4 bases from V and 6 from J; bases not matched to a gene: 11.

V is TRBV29-1 and J is TRBJ2-5; 13 bases fit TRBD2. This sequence was found in a woman aged 55-69 years with primary liver carcinoma and hepatitis B virus infection. Sequencing was performed on peripheral blood. The CDR3 DNA reads TGCAGCGTTGCACAACTAGCGGGAGGGCAGGGGAAGACCCAGTACTTC. This sequence encodes CSVAQLAGGQGKTQYF.